A single sample gave rise to the 7 T cell receptor beta chains below, sequenced in a study of shared clonotypes between healthy human individuals. TCRdb's copy holds only in-frame clones and misses some; the assay was immunoSEQ multiplex PCR. The sample yields approximately 2,200,000 clones, just over 90% seen once. Naive CD8 cells lacked CD45RO, underwent positive selection for CCR7 and left out terminally differentiated effector memory CD45RA+ cells. The specimen sequenced was naive CD8+ T cells from PBMCs. These TCRs come from a man in his late teens or twenties in good health. Some clones in this sample may be carry-over from other donors' samples.

The CDR3 nucleotides are TGTGCCAGCAGTTTATCGAATTCGGCGCGGGAGACCCAGTACTTC. This codes for CASSLSNSARETQYF. The chain employs TRBV27 and TRBJ2-5; D is uncertain. Germline V gene sequence: CDR1 MNHEY, CDR2 SMNVEV (reference sequence). This CDR3 comprises 15 residues. V was cut by 0 bases and J by 5 bases, with 13 bases left in between.

This clone was found once. V gene TRBV7-3 combines with J gene TRBJ2-3, with a possible D match to TRBD2 (6 bases). CDR3 length: 14 residues. Germline lookup yields CDR1 SGHTA and CDR2 FQGTGA. V was shortened by 3 bases and J by 2 bases, with 9 bases between the two germline ends. The CDR3 is CASSLGGNTDTQYF. DNA of the CDR3: TGTGCCAGCAGCTTGGGCGGGAACACAGATACGCAGTATTTT.

The rearrangement uses TRBV5-1 and TRBJ1-1; tentative D call: TRBD1 (5 bases). The CDR3 has 15 amino acids. The V gene's germline CDR1 is SGHRS and CDR2 YFSETQ. V dropped 3 bases and J dropped 0 bases, with 12 bases sitting between them. CDR3 amino acids: CASSSSGALNTEAFF. Here the CDR3 DNA reads TGCGCCAGCAGCTCGTCCGGGGCCTTGAACACTGAAGCTTTCTTT.

This chain joins TRBV28 and TRBJ2-7; 9 bases match TRBD1. The CDR3 has 14 residues. Losses at the gene ends were 3 bases for V and 5 bases for J; bases not matched to a gene: 5. CDR1 is MDHEN, CDR2 SYDVKM, per germline. This chain's CDR3 is CASSFRTGDDEQYF. The CDR3 coding sequence is TGTGCCAGCAGTTTCAGGACAGGGGACGACGAGCAGTACTTC.

This chain joins TRBV4-3 and TRBJ2-7, with 13 bases identical to TRBD2. V trimming: 0 bases; J trimming: 2 bases; junction bases outside the gene matches: 4. Per the germline V gene, CDR1 is LGHNA and CDR2 is YSLEER. This CDR3 is built from 17 residues. DNA of the CDR3: TGCGCCAGCAGCCAAGACCCGGGACTAGCGGGACCCTACGAGCAGTACTTC. Translation: CASSQDPGLAGPYEQYF.

V and J are TRBV5-1 and TRBJ2-1; 8 bases are shared with TRBD2. Germline trimming cut 1 base from V and 1 base from J; bases unmatched to any gene: 7. The CDR3 has 17 amino acids. From germline, CDR1 is SGHRS and CDR2 YFSETQ. The CDR3: CASSLLGASGSYNEQFF. The DNA for the CDR3 is TGCGCCAGCAGCTTGTTAGGTGCTAGCGGGTCCTACAATGAGCAGTTCTTC.

The chain has TRBV10-1 and TRBJ1-1; a weak D match, TRBD1 (5 bases). The CDR3 loop spans 11 amino acids. V was pared by 4 bases and J by 9 bases, with 9 bases between. Germline V gives CDR1 WNHNN, CDR2 SYGVQD (reference sequence). The CDR3 spells CASSGVGQAFF. For the CDR3, the DNA is TGCGCCAGCAGTGGAGTGGGGCAAGCTTTCTTT.